This T cell receptor beta chain was documented in a study of post-analysis software for immune sequencing data. General study results and limits: Patients carried roughly five TRBV segments more frequently than controls did, and TRBV5-6, TRBV5-1 and TRBV20-1 were among them.

CDR3 length: 13 residues. Germline V gives CDR1 LGHDT, CDR2 YNNKEL (reference sequence). V was shortened by 5 bases and J by 5 bases, with 13 bases between the two germline ends. As to this clonotype: What it binds is not known.

The authors incorporated unique molecular identifiers into the TCR beta cDNA libraries. Input of roughly 0.95 to 10 million T cells yielded some 500,000 cDNA molecules. From the PCR reads, TCRdb called clonotypes with MiXCR, one entry per CDR3 protein. The table has under 900,000 distinct CDR3 sequences, under 70% seen once; the top ten hold approximately 4.2%. The chain links TRBV3-1 to TRBJ2-7; D remains unclear. Sample: blood. The TCR was taken from a girl under 18 with multiple sclerosis. The CDR3 sequence is CASSAPLGNEQYF. CDR3 bases: TGTGCCAGCAGCGCCCCCCTGGGTAACGAGCAGTACTTC.